A single sample is the source of the 26 T cell receptor beta chains below, sequenced in a study of blood T cell repertoires in COVID-19. The data were produced by immunoSEQ multiplex PCR, yet TCRdb's version contains in-frame clones alone and is incomplete. This sample yields roughly 360,000 clones, of which 80% to 90% are seen a single time; 1% to 1.5% belongs to the top ten. The sample was PBMCs or T cells enriched from blood (not recorded which). The receptors originated from a man aged 25 to 40 who had recovered from COVID-19.

Concerning this clone: The conserved phenylalanine or tryptophan normally closing the CDR3 is absent here, so this likely arose from a read error. No DNA is shown, since the ends of the CDR3 on it are uncertain; the CDR3 is the one TCRdb lists. The chain has TRBV21-1 and TRBJ2-7; the table's D call of TRBD1 was not tested on the DNA. TRBV21-1 is a known pseudogene. With termini counted, the CDR3 has 8 amino acids. The CDR3 loop reads CASRLRGI.

V usage is TRBV6-5 and J usage is TRBJ1-5; tentative D call: TRBD1 (6 bases). The CDR3 covers 15 residues. The germline CDR1 and CDR2 sequences are MNHEY and SVGAGI. Trimming pared 2 bases from V and 0 bases from J, leaving 8 bases between. This chain's CDR3 is CASSYGQYSNQPQHF. The CDR3 DNA reads as TGTGCCAGCAGTTACGGACAGTATAGCAATCAGCCCCAGCATTTT.

J is TRBJ1-1 and V is TRBV10-1, with 7 bases that match TRBD1. Germline CDR1 and CDR2: WNHNN and SYGVQD (reference sequence). This CDR3 contains 14 residues. The V segment lost 3 bases and the J segment 0 bases; nucleotides outside the gene matches: 1. The chain's CDR3 is CASSETGVNTEAFF. In nucleotides, the CDR3 is TGCGCCAGCAGTGAAACAGGGGTGAACACTGAAGCTTTCTTT.

This chain uses TRBV19 with TRBJ1-5; 8 nucleotides line up with TRBD1. The CDR3 has 15 amino acids. V lost 4 bases and J lost 6; bases outside the gene matches: 8. Germline V gene lookup returns CDR1 LNHDA and CDR2 SQIVND (reference sequence). As DNA, the CDR3 is TGTGCCAGTAGTAGCGACCAGGGGGCGGCTCAGCCCCAGCATTTT. Translating gives CASSSDQGAAQPQHF.

This chain uses TRBV25-1 with TRBJ1-2; 9 nucleotides line up with TRBD1. The germline V gene encodes CDR1 MGHDK and CDR2 SYGVNS. Trimming at V came to 0 bases and at J to 5 bases, leaving 7 bases not matched to a gene. CDR3 length equals 16 residues. The CDR3 DNA reads TGTGCCAGCAGTGAATATGGTACAGGGGGCTCTTATGGCTACACCTTC. Residues: CASSEYGTGGSYGYTF.

This sequence joins TRBV18 and TRBJ2-3, with D perhaps matching TRBD1 (5 bases). The CDR3 length is 16 residues. V was shortened by 4 bases and J by 4 bases, with 18 bases between the two germline ends. Germline values: CDR1 KGHSH, CDR2 LQKENI. The CDR3 loop is CASSLSTVPQADTQYF. CDR3 nucleotide sequence: TGTGCCAGCTCACTTTCGACAGTTCCCCAAGCAGATACGCAGTATTTT. The entire variable domain, with the rest obtained from reference TRBV18 and TRBJ2-3, is as follows: NAGVMQNPRHLVRRRGQEARLRCSPMKGHSHVYWYRQLPEEGLKFMVYLQKENIIDESGMPKERFSAEFPKEGPSILRIQQVVRGDSAAYFCASSLSTVPQADTQYFGPGTRLTVL.

This clone appeared a single time. This chain connects TRBV5-6 to TRBJ2-1; 7 nucleotides agree with TRBD2. The length of the CDR3 is 15 residues. The V gene's germline CDR1 is SGHDT and CDR2 YYEEEE. The V and J ends lost 1 base and 2 bases, in that order; junction bases with no gene match: 3. The CDR3 DNA sequence: TGTGCCAGCAGCTTGTTGAGCGGGGCCTACAATGAGCAGTTCTTC. Residues: CASSLLSGAYNEQFF.

The gene calls are TRBV27 and TRBJ2-7, with D possibly TRBD2 on 5 matching bases. V lost 4 bases, J lost 0 bases, and 10 bases lay in between. Per germline, CDR1 MNHEY and CDR2 SMNVEV (reference sequence). This CDR3 is 14 amino acids long. This CDR3 reads CASSWRWSSYEQYF. In DNA form, the CDR3 reads TGTGCCAGCAGTTGGAGGTGGAGCTCCTACGAGCAGTACTTC.

The gene calls are TRBV19 and TRBJ1-5; 7 nucleotides align to TRBD1. The CDR3 has 13 residues. The V gene end was trimmed by 6 bases and the J gene end by 5 bases; junction bases not matched to a gene: 4. The germline CDR1 and CDR2 sequences are LNHDA and SQIVND (reference sequence). The CDR3 DNA is TGTGCCAGTAGGGGGACAGTATATCAGCCCCAGCATTTT. Encoded protein: CASRGTVYQPQHF.

The CDR3 reads CASSPRLGDSPLHF. In DNA form, the CDR3 reads TGTGCCAGCAGCCCTAGACTGGGAGATTCACCCCTCCACTTT. The chain is built from TRBV3-1 (or the pseudogene TRBV3-2) and TRBJ1-6, with D uncertain. V lost 4 bases, J lost 8 bases, and 12 bases lay in between. CDR3 length: 14 residues. In germline, CDR1 is LGHDT, CDR2 YNNKEL (reference sequence).

This chain uses TRBV29-1 with TRBJ2-2, with D tentatively TRBD2 (5 bases). CDR1 SQVTM and CDR2 ANQGSEA come from the germline V gene. Trimming cost V 3 bases and J 4 bases, with 12 bases left between them. The CDR3 totals 14 residues. The CDR3 DNA is TGCAGCGTTGAGGCTAGCTGGGGCACCGGGGAGCTGTTTTTT. This translates into CSVEASWGTGELFF.

The chain links TRBV5-4 to TRBJ2-7, with 12 bases aligning to TRBD1. V was clipped by 0 bases and J by 4 bases; unmatched bases: 5. CDR1 is SGHNT and CDR2 is YYREEE in the germline V gene (reference sequence). The length of the CDR3 is 16 residues. The CDR3 protein is CASSLARGQGAYEQYF. In DNA, the CDR3 is TGTGCCAGCAGCTTGGCCCGGGGACAGGGGGCTTACGAGCAGTACTTC.

This clone appeared a single time. This chain joins TRBV4-3 and TRBJ1-2; weak D call: TRBD1 (5 bases). Between the trimmed V and J ends, which lost 0 bases and 4 bases, there was a span of 12 bases. The CDR3 is 15 residues long. Per germline, CDR1 LGHNA and CDR2 YSLEER. This CDR3 is CASSQETGSSYGYTF. CDR3 nucleotides: TGCGCCAGCAGCCAAGAAACAGGTTCCTCCTATGGCTACACCTTC.

This sequence joins TRBV18 and TRBJ2-4; maybe TRBD2 (5 bases). Trimming stripped 4 bases from V and 10 bases from J, with 20 bases between. Germline V CDR1 and CDR2: KGHSH, LQKENI. CDR3 length equals 15 residues. The chain's CDR3 is CASSLLEGRARIQYF. The CDR3, as DNA: TGTGCCAGCTCACTCTTAGAGGGTAGGGCACGGATTCAGTACTTC.

CDR3 region: CASSPDPSGGGEQFF. In DNA form, the CDR3 reads TGTGCCAGCTCACCGGATCCGAGCGGGGGGGGTGAGCAGTTCTTC. V usage is TRBV18 and J usage is TRBJ2-1, with TRBD2 identical over 10 bases. Per the germline V gene, CDR1 is KGHSH and CDR2 is LQKENI. V lost 3 bases and J lost 9; bases outside the gene matches: 8. The CDR3 consists of 15 residues.

This chain links TRBV19 with TRBJ1-1; TRBD1 aligns across 8 bases. CDR1 and CDR2 (germline): LNHDA, SQIVND (reference sequence). After removal of 8 bases from V and 6 bases from J, the junction contained 11 bases not matched to a gene. This CDR3 has 14 amino acids. CDR3 DNA: TGTGCCAGTGCGGGCAGGGGGCTTGTCGCTGAAGCTTTCTTT. It encodes CASAGRGLVAEAFF.

The chain has TRBV2 and TRBJ1-2; D possibly corresponds to TRBD1 (6 bases). CDR1 and CDR2 from the germline V gene are SNHLY and FYNNEI. The CDR3 has 16 amino acids. V was pared by 10 bases and J by 3 bases, with 24 bases between. This chain's CDR3 is CATHGGGLKFDYGYTF. The DNA for the CDR3 is TGTGCCACCCATGGGGGGGGGCTTAAATTCGACTATGGCTACACCTTC.

This clone has only one observation. This chain links TRBV7-9 with TRBJ1-2; 7 bases fit TRBD1. The CDR3 is 13 residues long. Germline CDR1 and CDR2: SEHNR and FQNEAQ (reference sequence). V was clipped by 5 bases and J by 6 bases; unmatched bases: 6. CDR3: CASSTGTADGYTF. CDR3 nucleotides: TGTGCCAGCAGCACCGGGACAGCGGATGGCTACACCTTC.

For this clone: At the DNA level, this CDR3 is encoded by other sequences in the same sample as well. V is TRBV18 and J is TRBJ2-3; possibly TRBD1 for D (6 bases). Germline-derived CDR1 and CDR2 are KGHSH and LQKENI. Trimming took off 3 bases at V and 3 bases at J, with 16 bases between the two ends. This CDR3 is 16 amino acids long. The chain's CDR3 is CASSPPGRGSTDTQYF. The CDR3 DNA is TGTGCCAGCTCACCCCCTGGCAGGGGAAGTACAGATACGCAGTATTTT.

The V and J genes are TRBV3-1 (or the pseudogene TRBV3-2) and TRBJ2-5; 8 bases are a match to TRBD1. J lost 2 bases, V lost 4 bases, and 6 bases had no gene match. Germline-derived CDR1 and CDR2 are LGHDT and YNNKEL (reference sequence). CDR3 size: 15 residues. This chain's CDR3 is CASSPLGTGQETQYF. DNA for the CDR3: TGTGCCAGCAGCCCCCTGGGGACAGGTCAAGAGACCCAGTACTTC.

The sample holds one count of this clone. The chain joins TRBV2 to TRBJ2-3; 12 bases match TRBD1. The CDR3 is 15 residues long. After removal of 5 bases from V and 5 bases from J, the junction contained 5 bases not matched to a gene. Germline V CDR1 and CDR2: SNHLY, FYNNEI. In nucleotides, the CDR3 is TGTGCCAGCAGTCCGGGACAGGGGGCAAGAGATACGCAGTATTTT. Its translation: CASSPGQGARDTQYF.

The sample holds one count of this clone. The CDR3 reads CASRDSHYGYTF. The DNA of the CDR3 is TGTGCCAGCAGGGACAGCCACTATGGCTACACCTTC. The chain carries TRBV12-3 or TRBV12-4 and TRBJ1-2, with a weak D call TRBD1 (6 bases). V shed 6 bases and J shed 3 bases, with 8 bases lying between them. This CDR3 is built from 12 residues.

The V gene is TRBV4-1, the J gene TRBJ1-1; possible D gene TRBD1, 5 bases. The CDR3 consists of 16 residues. CDR1 and CDR2 (germline): MGHRA, YSYEKL. V was clipped by 1 base and J by 4 bases, with 16 bases between them. The DNA for the CDR3 is TGCGCCAGCAGCCAAGTGAGATTGGGGGGGTCCACTGAAGCTTTCTTT. Its protein is CASSQVRLGGSTEAFF.

This clone was found once. The chain links TRBV29-1 to TRBJ1-1, with a weak D call TRBD1 (5 bases). The CDR3 is 13 amino acids. CDR1 SQVTM and CDR2 ANQGSEA come from the germline V gene. V lost 0 bases, J lost 4 bases, and 9 bases lay in between. CDR3 bases: TGCAGCGTTGAAGATACGGGGGGCACTGAAGCTTTCTTT. Residues: CSVEDTGGTEAFF.

The chain recombines TRBV6-6 with TRBJ1-1; tentatively, D is TRBD1 (5 bases). This CDR3 has 15 amino acids. V was shortened by 1 base and J by 6 bases, with 15 bases between the two germline ends. Germline loops: CDR1 MNHNY, CDR2 SVGAGI (reference sequence). CDR3 DNA: TGTGCCAGCAGTTACTTGGCAGGGTGGAAGGCTGAAGCTTTCTTT. This translates into CASSYLAGWKAEAFF.

The rearrangement joins TRBV30 to TRBJ1-3; 8 nucleotides align to TRBD1. The trim removed 3 bases at V and 4 bases at J, leaving 8 bases unmatched. Germline values: CDR1 GTSNPN, CDR2 SVGIG (reference sequence). The CDR3 sequence is 15 residues long. The CDR3 loop is CAWRAPRGQGNTIYF. The CDR3 nucleotides read TGTGCCTGGAGGGCCCCCAGGGGGCAAGGAAACACCATATATTTT. Using reference TRBV30 and TRBJ1-3 for the parts outside the CDR3, the full variable domain is SQTIHQWPATLVQPVGSPLSLECTVEGTSNPNLYWYRQAAGRGLQLLFYSVGIGQISSEVPQNLSASRPQDRQFILSSKKLLLSDSGFYLCAWRAPRGQGNTIYFGEGSWLTVV.